The TCR beta chain described here comes from a study of identical twins. This clonotype was found many times. TCRdb re-called the 5' RACE reads through MiXCR, storing one row per CDR3 protein. The sample has approximately 220,000 distinct CDR3 sequences; 7.5% are singletons. Germline CDR1 and CDR2: SGHTA and FQGNSA. CDR3 length: 13 residues. The V end was cut by 3 bases, the J end by 4 bases, with 7 bases between. These records were also assigned to another study, of yellow fever vaccine responses in identical twins.

Input material: CD8+ T cells sorted from blood. The receptor comes from a woman in her late teens or twenties in good health. The chain couples TRBV7-2 to TRBJ2-1; unclear D gene. CDR3: CASSFSIYNEQFF. The CDR3 DNA reads TGTGCCAGCAGCTTTTCTATTTACAATGAGCAGTTCTTC.